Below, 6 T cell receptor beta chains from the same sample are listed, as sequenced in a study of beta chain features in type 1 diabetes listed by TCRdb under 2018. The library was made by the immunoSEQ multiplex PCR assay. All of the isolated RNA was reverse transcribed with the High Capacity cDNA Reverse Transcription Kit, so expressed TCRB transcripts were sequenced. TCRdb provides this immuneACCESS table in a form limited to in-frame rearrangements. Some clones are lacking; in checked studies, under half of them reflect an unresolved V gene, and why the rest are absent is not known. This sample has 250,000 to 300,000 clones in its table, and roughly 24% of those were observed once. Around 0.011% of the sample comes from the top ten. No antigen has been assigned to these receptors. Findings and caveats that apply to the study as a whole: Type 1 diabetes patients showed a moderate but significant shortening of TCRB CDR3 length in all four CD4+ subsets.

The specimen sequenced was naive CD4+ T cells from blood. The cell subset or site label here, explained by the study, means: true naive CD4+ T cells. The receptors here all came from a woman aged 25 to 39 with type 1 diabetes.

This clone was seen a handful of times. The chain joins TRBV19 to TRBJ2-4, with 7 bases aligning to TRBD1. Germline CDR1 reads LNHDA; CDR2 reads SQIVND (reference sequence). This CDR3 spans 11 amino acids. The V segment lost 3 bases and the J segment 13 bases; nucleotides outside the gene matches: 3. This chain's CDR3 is CASSIPGQQYF. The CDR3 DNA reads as TGTGCCAGTAGTATCCCGGGACAGCAGTACTTC. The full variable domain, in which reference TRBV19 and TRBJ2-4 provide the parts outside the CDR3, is DGGITQSPKYLFRKEGQNVTLSCEQNLNHDAMYWYRQDPGQGLRLIYYSQIVNDFQKGDIAEGYSVSREKKESFPLTVTSAQKNPTAFYLCASSIPGQQYFGAGTRLSVL.

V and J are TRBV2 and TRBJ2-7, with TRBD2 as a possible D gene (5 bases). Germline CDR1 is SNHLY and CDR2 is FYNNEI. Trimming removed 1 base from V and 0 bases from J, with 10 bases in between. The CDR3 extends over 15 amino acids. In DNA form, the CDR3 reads TGTGCCAGCAGTGAAGAGGCTAGCTACTCCTACGAGCAGTACTTC. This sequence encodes CASSEEASYSYEQYF.

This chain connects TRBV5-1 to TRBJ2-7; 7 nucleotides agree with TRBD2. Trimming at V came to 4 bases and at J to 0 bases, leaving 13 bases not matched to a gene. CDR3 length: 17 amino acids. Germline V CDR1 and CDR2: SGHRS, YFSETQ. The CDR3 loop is CASSLLILAESSYEQYF. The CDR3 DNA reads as TGCGCCAGCAGCCTATTGATCCTAGCGGAAAGCTCCTACGAGCAGTACTTC. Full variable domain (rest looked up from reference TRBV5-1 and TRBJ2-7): KAGVTQTPRYLIKTRGQQVTLSCSPISGHRSVSWYQQTPGQGLQFLFEYFSETQRNKGNFPGRFSGRQFSNSRSEMNVSTLELGDSALYLCASSLLILAESSYEQYFGPGTRLTVT.

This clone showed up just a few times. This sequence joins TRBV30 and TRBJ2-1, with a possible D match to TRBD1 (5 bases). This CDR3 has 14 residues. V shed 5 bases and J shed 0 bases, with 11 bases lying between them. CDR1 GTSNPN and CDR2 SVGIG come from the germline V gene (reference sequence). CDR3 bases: TGTGCCTGGTCGACAGAAAGCTCCTACAATGAGCAGTTCTTC. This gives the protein CAWSTESSYNEQFF.

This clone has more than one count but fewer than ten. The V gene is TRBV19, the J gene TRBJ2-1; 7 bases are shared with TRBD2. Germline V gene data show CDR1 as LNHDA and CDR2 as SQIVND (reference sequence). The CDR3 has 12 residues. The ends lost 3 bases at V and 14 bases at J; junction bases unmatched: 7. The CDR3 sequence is CASSMSRGGEFF. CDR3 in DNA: TGTGCCAGTAGTATGAGTCGGGGAGGGGAGTTCTTC.

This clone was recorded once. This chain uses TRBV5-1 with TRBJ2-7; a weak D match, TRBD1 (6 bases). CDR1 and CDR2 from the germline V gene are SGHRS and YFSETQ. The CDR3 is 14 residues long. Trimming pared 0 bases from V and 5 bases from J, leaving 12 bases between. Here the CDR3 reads CASSLDWGRNEQYF. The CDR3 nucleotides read TGCGCCAGCAGCTTGGATTGGGGGCGTAACGAGCAGTACTTC.